This TCR beta chain emerged from a study of shared clonotypes between healthy human individuals. Findings and limits, study-wide: Sorted-subset samples were not fully sequenced, rarefaction indicated.

This clone occurred a few times. Its antigen is as yet unknown. V was trimmed by 5 bases and J by 6 bases, leaving 10 bases between them. The length of the CDR3 is 12 residues. Germline loops: CDR1 MDHEN, CDR2 SYDVKM. Replicate PCRs from sorted subsets contained roughly 200 ng DNA, which is some 32,000 T cell genomes. Clones were read by immunoSEQ multiplex PCR, and TCRdb kept only the in-frame ones, dropping some. The table includes 950,000 to 1,100,000 clones, around 76% detected once. This TCR came from a man between 18 and 35 years old in good health. Sequencing used memory CD4+ T cells sorted from blood. The sample's subset: CD45RA-negative fraction. This chain connects TRBV28 to TRBJ2-5, with a tentative D call TRBD2 (7 bases). The DNA for the CDR3 is TGTGCCAGCAGTAGGGGGGGAAAGACCCAGTACTTC. This gives the protein CASSRGGKTQYF.